This TCR beta chain was sequenced during a study of control samples from healthy donors and cancer patients. Assay used: immunoSEQ multiplex PCR; TCRdb lists only in-frame clones, some missing. The sample holds around 200,000 clones, about 95% seen once. This clone is a singleton in its sample. This CDR3 region has 16 residues. V was pared by 0 bases and J by 6 bases, with 17 bases between. Germline CDR1 reads LGHDT; CDR2 reads YNNKEL (reference sequence). The sample was blood. The rearrangement joins TRBV3-1 (or the pseudogene TRBV3-2) to TRBJ1-2; D remains ambiguous. The TCR originated in a man aged 45-60 years in good health. The CDR3 DNA reads TGTGCCAGCAGCCAAGATCTTAAAGGCTTGTTAGATGGCTACACCTTC. Translating it yields CASSQDLKGLLDGYTF.